The 30 T cell receptor beta chains reported below all come from one sample, sequenced in a study of OX40 agonist ivuxolimab in advanced cancers. Sequencing was performed with immunoSEQ multiplex PCR; in TCRdb, only in-frame clones are kept and a portion is missing. The sample records roughly 64,000 clones, 84% being singletons. The sequencing used CD4+ or CD8+ T cells sorted from blood, collected in a trial of the OX40 agonist ivuxolimab. These receptors were collected from an adult with an advanced solid tumor such as melanoma, head and neck, liver or kidney cancer.

The chain employs TRBV7-3 and TRBJ2-1; D not certain. CDR1 SGHTA and CDR2 FQGTGA come from the germline V gene. Trimming cost V 6 bases and J 7 bases, with 13 bases left between them. The length of the CDR3 is 13 residues. CDR3 residues: CASSLAPRNEQFF. The CDR3 DNA reads as TGTGCCAGCAGTTTAGCCCCTAGGAATGAGCAGTTCTTC.

The V gene is TRBV7-9, the J gene TRBJ2-7; D may be TRBD1 (6 bases). V was trimmed by 5 bases and J by 6 bases, leaving 20 bases between them. CDR3 length: 15 residues. Germline V gives CDR1 SEHNR, CDR2 FQNEAQ (reference sequence). CDR3 protein: CASSQSGVGGLEQYF. CDR3 coding DNA: TGTGCCAGCAGCCAGTCAGGCGTTGGGGGCCTCGAGCAGTACTTC.

This chain links TRBV19 with TRBJ2-4, with D perhaps matching TRBD1 (6 bases). V was trimmed by 3 bases and J by 7 bases, leaving 16 bases between them. Germline V gene lookup returns CDR1 LNHDA and CDR2 SQIVND (reference sequence). This CDR3 region has 15 residues. CDR3 coding DNA: TGTGCCAGTAGTATCTATGCAGGGGAGTGGAACATTCAGTACTTC. Its protein is CASSIYAGEWNIQYF.

The chain is built from TRBV27 and TRBJ2-3; 13 bases are a match to TRBD2. The CDR3 consists of 16 residues. Germline values: CDR1 MNHEY, CDR2 SMNVEV (reference sequence). V shed 3 bases, J shed 9 bases, and the junction held 9 bases outside the gene matches. For the CDR3, the DNA is TGTGCCAGCAGTTTTTCAGGACTAGCGGGAGAAAGGACGCAGTATTTT. It codes for CASSFSGLAGERTQYF.

The V call is TRBV27, the J call TRBJ2-1; 8 bases are shared with TRBD1. After removal of 5 bases from V and 3 bases from J, the junction contained 12 bases not matched to a gene. CDR1 is MNHEY and CDR2 is SMNVEV in the germline V gene (reference sequence). The CDR3 extends over 17 amino acids. In DNA, the CDR3 is TGTGCCAGCAGTAGAGGACGGACAGGGTTGGTCTACAATGAGCAGTTCTTC. Its protein product is CASSRGRTGLVYNEQFF.

J is TRBJ1-2 and V is TRBV15, with TRBD1 matching over 7 bases. V was clipped by 0 bases and J by 7 bases; unmatched bases: 8. The germline CDR1 and CDR2 sequences are LNHNV and YYDKDF (reference sequence). The CDR3 extends over 15 amino acids. CDR3 sequence reads: CATSRDRGGGGGYTF. Written as DNA, the CDR3 is TGTGCCACCAGCAGAGATCGAGGGGGCGGGGGTGGCTACACCTTC.

In this sample, this clone turned up once. The chain is built from TRBV7-2 and TRBJ2-3, with unresolved D. Germline V gene data show CDR1 as SGHTA and CDR2 as FQGNSA. The CDR3 extends over 12 amino acids. Deletions cut 3 bases from V and 9 bases from J, with 10 bases between. DNA of the CDR3: TGTGCCAGCAGCTTCCCGGTGGGGACGCAGTATTTT. It encodes CASSFPVGTQYF. Supplemented by reference TRBV7-2 and TRBJ2-3, the full variable domain reads GAGVSQSPSNKVTEKGKDVELRCDPISGHTALYWYRQSLGQGLEFLIYFQGNSAPDKSGLPSDRFSAERTGGSVSTLTIQRTQQEDSAVYLCASSFPVGTQYFGPGTRLTVL.

J is TRBJ1-1 and V is TRBV9; D is uncertain. This CDR3 is 13 amino acids long. Trimming cost V 0 bases and J 2 bases, with 5 bases left between them. The germline CDR1 and CDR2 sequences are SGDLS and YYNGEE. CDR3 protein: CASSVESNTEAFF. The DNA of the CDR3 is TGTGCCAGCAGCGTAGAGAGCAACACTGAAGCTTTCTTT.

This clone was detected only once. The chain joins TRBV6-6 to TRBJ1-1; D uncertain. The V and J ends lost 6 bases and 3 bases respectively, with 11 bases between them. The CDR3 has 13 residues. Germline assignment: CDR1 MNHNY and CDR2 SVGAGI (reference sequence). CDR3 region: CASRSSGDTEAFF. The CDR3 DNA reads as TGTGCCAGCAGGTCCAGTGGGGACACTGAAGCTTTCTTT.

This chain connects TRBV5-1 to TRBJ2-7; D may correspond to TRBD1 or TRBD2 (5 bases each). Germline lookup yields CDR1 SGHRS and CDR2 YFSETQ. CDR3 length: 16 amino acids. Deletions cut 0 bases from V and 3 bases from J, with 16 bases between. In DNA, the CDR3 is TGCGCCAGCAGCTTGGCCGTCGGGGCAACCTTCTACGAGCAGTACTTC. This gives the protein CASSLAVGATFYEQYF.

The J gene is TRBJ1-5, the V gene TRBV7-8; D unresolved. Germline V lookup: CDR1 SGHVS, CDR2 FQNEAQ. There are 16 residues in the CDR3. With 3 bases removed from V and 1 base from J, the gap between germline ends came to 13 bases. The CDR3 reads CASSLDPPRSNQPQHF. The CDR3 DNA sequence: TGTGCCAGCAGCTTGGACCCCCCGAGGAGCAATCAGCCCCAGCATTTT.

The rearrangement joins TRBV28 to TRBJ2-5; D uncertain. The V gene lost 3 bases and the J gene lost 5 bases, with 10 bases spanning the gap. The germline V gene has CDR1 MDHEN and CDR2 SYDVKM. CDR3 length equals 13 residues. CDR3 DNA sequence: TGTGCCAGCAGTTTCCCCTCCCGGGAGACCCAGTACTTC. Protein sequence: CASSFPSRETQYF.

The chain uses TRBV9 and TRBJ2-1; the match to TRBD2 covers 10 bases. Germline V gene data show CDR1 as SGDLS and CDR2 as YYNGEE. This CDR3 contains 18 residues. J lost 0 bases, V lost 4 bases, and 10 bases had no gene match. The CDR3 DNA reads as TGTGCCAGCAGCCCCTTCGTAGCGGGGGGTAGCTCCTACAATGAGCAGTTCTTC. Translated: CASSPFVAGGSSYNEQFF.

The rearrangement uses TRBV15 and TRBJ2-5; no clear D gene. The CDR3 runs to 15 residues. CDR1 LNHNV and CDR2 YYDKDF come from the germline V gene (reference sequence). The V end was cut by 0 bases, the J end by 4 bases, with 12 bases between. The CDR3 here is CATSRDGVSSETQYF. The CDR3 DNA follows: TGTGCCACCAGCAGAGATGGGGTGTCCTCAGAGACCCAGTACTTC.

The V call is TRBV7-9, the J call TRBJ2-1; 15 bases are shared with TRBD2. The germline V gene has CDR1 SEHNR and CDR2 FQNEAQ (reference sequence). After removal of 2 bases from V and 10 bases from J, the junction contained 12 bases not matched to a gene. The CDR3 spans 18 residues. The CDR3: CASSLNIRGTSGRKEQFF. CDR3 DNA: TGTGCCAGCAGCTTAAACATTAGGGGGACTAGCGGGAGGAAGGAGCAGTTCTTC.

The chain uses TRBV9 and TRBJ2-5, with 9 bases that match TRBD2. V was pared by 0 bases and J by 1 base, with 4 bases of the junction left unmatched. CDR3 length equals 16 residues. CDR1 and CDR2 (germline): SGDLS, YYNGEE. The CDR3 protein is CASSVGGGGAQETQYF. The CDR3 DNA follows: TGTGCCAGCAGCGTAGGCGGCGGGGGGGCCCAAGAGACCCAGTACTTC. The variable domain in full, with the rest retrieved from reference TRBV9 and TRBJ2-5, is DSGVTQTPKHLITATGQRVTLRCSPRSGDLSVYWYQQSLDQGLQFLIQYYNGEERAKGNILERFSAQQFPDLHSELNLSSLELGDSALYFCASSVGGGGAQETQYFGPGTRLLVL.

The J gene is TRBJ2-1, the V gene TRBV19; TRBD1 matches 11 bases. Germline V gives CDR1 LNHDA, CDR2 SQIVND (reference sequence). Unmatched junction bases numbered 3, after V lost 5 bases and J lost 9 bases. This CDR3 comprises 13 residues. DNA for the CDR3: TGTGCCAGTAGTCTGGACAGGGGGCGTGAGCAGTTCTTC. It is translated as CASSLDRGREQFF.

V gene TRBV19 combines with J gene TRBJ2-4; tentative D call: TRBD1 (5 bases). This CDR3 contains 19 residues. The V and J ends lost 1 base and 0 bases respectively, with 19 bases between them. Germline CDR1 reads LNHDA; CDR2 reads SQIVND (reference sequence). CDR3 nucleotide sequence: TGTGCCAGTAGTATAGTGCGGTTCGACGGACAATTAGCCAAAAACATTCAGTACTTC. Translated: CASSIVRFDGQLAKNIQYF.

This sequence joins TRBV19 and TRBJ2-5; TRBD1 matches at 7 bases. The J call could be wrong; TRBJ2-7 is a better fit for the DNA end. The V gene's germline CDR1 is LNHDA and CDR2 SQIVND (reference sequence). The CDR3 spans 15 residues. CDR3 sequence reads: CASTHPRGRGYEQYF. CDR3 DNA sequence: TGTGCCAGTACCCACCCGAGGGGCAGGGGGTACGAGCAGTACTTC.

J is TRBJ2-3 and V is TRBV7-6; D is uncertain. The CDR3 is 13 amino acids. V was cut by 4 bases and J by 6 bases, with 11 bases left in between. The germline CDR1 and CDR2 sequences are SGHVS and FNYEAQ. CDR3 residues: CASSSYGLDTQYF. CDR3 DNA sequence: TGTGCCAGCAGCTCTTACGGTCTGGATACGCAGTATTTT.

Points on this clone: One end of the junction fails to match germline, which may point to a read error. The chain joins TRBV7-8 to TRBJ2-3; D unresolved. CDR1 SGHVS and CDR2 FQNEAQ come from the germline V gene. This CDR3 comprises 15 residues. The CDR3 DNA sequence: TGTGCCACCCAGACTGGGCGGAGCGCCACAGATACACAGTATTTT. This translates into CATQTGRSATDTQYF.

V gene TRBV9 combines with J gene TRBJ1-6; D uncertain. CDR1 is SGDLS, CDR2 YYNGEE, per germline. Trimming shortened V by 1 base and J by 5 bases, and 7 bases separated the two germline ends. The CDR3 runs 14 residues. The CDR3 coding sequence is TGTGCCAGCAGCGTAAAGCAAAATAATTCACCCCTCCACTTT. Translated, it gives CASSVKQNNSPLHF. The whole variable domain, remainder taken from reference TRBV9 and TRBJ1-6, is DSGVTQTPKHLITATGQRVTLRCSPRSGDLSVYWYQQSLDQGLQFLIQYYNGEERAKGNILERFSAQQFPDLHSELNLSSLELGDSALYFCASSVKQNNSPLHFGNGTRLTVT.

The V call is TRBV19, the J call TRBJ2-3, with D maybe TRBD2 (6 bases). The CDR3 extends over 13 amino acids. The germline gives CDR1 LNHDA, CDR2 SQIVND (reference sequence). V was shortened by 6 bases and J by 0 bases, with 7 bases between the two germline ends. The CDR3 sequence: CASSGGSTDTQYF. CDR3 DNA sequence: TGTGCCAGTAGCGGGGGTAGCACAGATACGCAGTATTTT.

The chain has TRBV14 and TRBJ1-4; D perhaps matches TRBD1 (5 bases). CDR3 size: 18 residues. Germline CDR1 SGHDN, CDR2 FVKESK. The germline V and J ends were trimmed by 4 bases and 4 bases, with 22 bases remaining between them. The CDR3 spells CASSRTPTFGGINEKLFF. CDR3 coding DNA: TGTGCCAGCAGCCGGACACCGACTTTTGGGGGAATTAATGAAAAACTGTTTTTT. The variable domain in full, with the rest retrieved from reference TRBV14 and TRBJ1-4, is EAGVTQFPSHSVIEKGQTVTLRCDPISGHDNLYWYRRVMGKEIKFLLHFVKESKQDESGMPNNRFLAERTGGTYSTLKVQPAELEDSGVYFCASSRTPTFGGINEKLFFGSGTQLSVL.

This clone came up a few times. The chain is built from TRBV5-4 and TRBJ2-1; 7 bases line up with TRBD1. V was clipped by 1 base and J by 3 bases; unmatched bases: 7. CDR3 length: 16 amino acids. From germline, CDR1 is SGHNT and CDR2 YYREEE (reference sequence). This chain's CDR3 is CASSLKDRSLYNEQFF. CDR3 in DNA: TGTGCCAGCAGCTTGAAGGACAGGTCCCTCTACAATGAGCAGTTCTTC.

The chain uses TRBV28 and TRBJ2-1; the D is unclear. In germline, CDR1 is MDHEN, CDR2 SYDVKM. CDR3 length: 11 amino acids. The V end was cut by 5 bases, the J end by 9 bases, with 8 bases between. The CDR3 loop reads CASSPDVEQFF. CDR3 bases: TGTGCCAGCAGTCCAGACGTTGAGCAGTTCTTC. The complete variable domain, with remaining parts taken from reference TRBV28 and TRBJ2-1, reads DVKVTQSSRYLVKRTGEKVFLECVQDMDHENMFWYRQDPGLGLRLIYFSYDVKMKEKGDIPEGYSVSREKKERFSLILESASTNQTSMYLCASSPDVEQFFGPGTRLTVL.

This chain links TRBV29-1 with TRBJ2-3; 7 nucleotides agree with TRBD2. The CDR3 loop spans 15 amino acids. V shed 4 bases, J shed 10 bases, and the junction held 17 bases outside the gene matches. CDR1 is SQVTM and CDR2 is ANQGSEA in the germline V gene. This CDR3 is CSVGEKGGRQIPQYF. The CDR3 bases are TGCAGCGTTGGAGAAAAGGGAGGGAGACAGATACCGCAGTATTTT.

In its sample, this clone was seen a few times. V is TRBV6-5 and J is TRBJ1-5, with 9 bases that match TRBD1. The CDR3 runs to 14 residues. Germline values: CDR1 MNHEY, CDR2 SVGAGI. V was pared by 7 bases and J by 6 bases, with 7 bases of the junction left unmatched. This CDR3 is CASKGQGITQPQHF. CDR3 nucleotide sequence: TGTGCCAGCAAAGGACAGGGGATTACTCAGCCCCAGCATTTT.

The chain has TRBV6-1 and TRBJ1-1; no clear D gene. The CDR3 runs to 12 residues. Trimming shortened V by 7 bases and J by 4 bases, and 10 bases separated the two germline ends. Germline loops: CDR1 MNHNS, CDR2 SASEGT. The CDR3 DNA is TGTGCCAGCACCAAAGGCCCCACTGAAGCTTTCTTT. Its translation: CASTKGPTEAFF.

The genes are TRBV21-1 and TRBJ1-3; the tabulated D call, TRBD1, remains unverified against the DNA. TRBV21-1 is assigned pseudogene status. This CDR3 spans 16 amino acids. CDR3 residues: CASSRVQGSSGNTIYF. In DNA form, the CDR3 reads TGTGCCAGCAGCAGGGTCCAGGGCAGCTCTGGAAACACCATATATTTT.